A single sample is the source of the 30 T cell receptor beta chains below, sequenced in a study of identical twins. TCRdb fed the 5' RACE reads into MiXCR, producing one record per CDR3 protein. The data show about 520,000 distinct CDR3 sequences, with 20% to 25% seen just once and about 0.93% held by the top ten. These data were likewise used in another study, on T cells expressing NK-cell markers.

Sequenced sample: CD4+ T cells sorted from blood. The origin of the receptors is a woman younger than 30 in good health.

This clonotype was detected a few times. The CDR3 spells CASSDFDFSTDTQYF. CDR3 nucleotide sequence: TGCGCCAGCAGTGACTTCGACTTTTCCACAGATACGCAGTATTTT. V is TRBV10-2 and J is TRBJ2-3; D is ambiguous. The CDR3 has 15 residues. Germline-derived CDR1 and CDR2 are WSHSY and SAAADI. Trimming took 3 bases from V and 2 from J, leaving 12 bases between them.

The J gene is TRBJ2-4, the V gene TRBV12-3 or TRBV12-4; D possibly uses TRBD1 or TRBD2 (5 bases each). This CDR3 has 15 residues. The germline V and J ends were trimmed by 5 bases and 1 base, with 12 bases remaining between them. CDR3 amino acids: CASSQGAGAKNIQYF. CDR3 coding DNA: TGTGCCAGCAGTCAGGGAGCTGGGGCCAAAAACATTCAGTACTTC.

The V and J genes are TRBV7-2 and TRBJ1-1, with D tentatively TRBD1 (5 bases). The V gene lost 5 bases and the J gene lost 4 bases, with 23 bases spanning the gap. The V gene's germline CDR1 is SGHTA and CDR2 FQGNSA. This CDR3 has 17 amino acids. CDR3 in amino acids: CASSPLLNRLGFTEAFF. DNA for the CDR3: TGTGCCAGCAGCCCACTACTAAACAGGCTTGGGTTCACTGAAGCTTTCTTT.

There are a few counts of this clonotype. The rearrangement uses TRBV20-1 and TRBJ2-5; the D call may be TRBD1 or TRBD2 (5 bases each). Trimming cost V 5 bases and J 4 bases, with 14 bases left between them. Germline V gene sequence: CDR1 DFQATT, CDR2 SNEGSKA (reference sequence). The CDR3 is made up of 13 amino acids. In DNA form, the CDR3 reads TGCAGTGCTCGGGACCAACCCCCAGAGACCCAGTACTTC. Encoded protein: CSARDQPPETQYF.

The rearrangement uses TRBV29-1 and TRBJ2-1, with TRBD2 matching over 13 bases. Germline CDR1 is SQVTM and CDR2 is ANQGSEA. CDR3 size: 14 residues. V was pared by 4 bases and J by 9 bases, with 6 bases of the junction left unmatched. The CDR3 DNA is TGCAGCGTTGGTGTACTAGCGGGAGGGGGTGAGCAGTTCTTC. Translated: CSVGVLAGGGEQFF.

This clonotype was seen repeatedly, ten times or more. The chain employs TRBV7-2 and TRBJ2-7, with D unresolved. V lost 3 bases and J lost 5, with 8 bases in between. This CDR3 is 12 amino acids long. CDR1 is SGHTA, CDR2 FQGNSA, per germline. CDR3: CASSLSTHEQYF. CDR3 DNA sequence: TGTGCCAGCAGCTTGTCGACCCACGAGCAGTACTTC.

This clonotype appeared many times. J is TRBJ1-2 and V is TRBV15; D perhaps matches TRBD1 (5 bases). V was cut by 1 base and J by 5 bases, with 14 bases left in between. This CDR3 contains 15 residues. Germline-derived CDR1 and CDR2 are LNHNV and YYDKDF (reference sequence). As DNA, the CDR3 is TGTGCCACCAGCAGAGCCATGGATGGGGGTTATGGCTACACCTTC. Its protein is CATSRAMDGGYGYTF.

The chain recombines TRBV6-5 with TRBJ1-1; TRBD1 is a possible D gene (6 bases). V dropped 3 bases and J dropped 4 bases, with 12 bases sitting between them. The CDR3 has 14 residues. CDR1 and CDR2 from the germline V gene are MNHEY and SVGAGI. Written as DNA, the CDR3 is TGTGCCAGCAGTTATACAACAGGGTTCACTGAAGCTTTCTTT. Translating it yields CASSYTTGFTEAFF.

The CDR3 loop reads CSARDPAIGEQYF. DNA of the CDR3: TGCAGTGCTAGAGATCCGGCTATTGGCGAGCAGTACTTC. V gene TRBV20-1 combines with J gene TRBJ2-7; D gene unclear. The germline CDR1 and CDR2 sequences are DFQATT and SNEGSKA (reference sequence). This CDR3 comprises 13 residues. V lost 0 bases and J 6 bases, leaving 12 bases between the germline ends.

At least ten counts were recorded for this clonotype. The chain couples TRBV20-1 to TRBJ2-5, with 9 bases identical to TRBD2. After removal of 0 bases from V and 5 bases from J, the junction contained 7 bases not matched to a gene. Germline CDR1 reads DFQATT; CDR2 reads SNEGSKA (reference sequence). The CDR3 is made up of 15 amino acids. As DNA, the CDR3 is TGCAGTGCTAGAGATTTAGCGGGAGAGAGGGAGACCCAGTACTTC. Its protein is CSARDLAGERETQYF.

The gene calls are TRBV6-6 and TRBJ2-1, with 7 nucleotides matching TRBD1. V trimming: 10 bases; J trimming: 10 bases; junction bases outside the gene matches: 16. Germline CDR1 and CDR2: MNHNY and SVGAGI (reference sequence). The length of the CDR3 is 14 residues. The CDR3, as DNA: TGTGCCACCTCCGGGGACAGAGAAATCCGCGAGCAGTTCTTC. It encodes CATSGDREIREQFF.

This clonotype was recorded a few times. The chain uses TRBV10-3 and TRBJ2-7; D call uncertain. V was pared by 2 bases and J by 7 bases, with 12 bases between. Germline CDR1 and CDR2: ENHRY and SYGVKD. CDR3 length equals 13 residues. CDR3 DNA sequence: TGTGCCATCAGTGAGATGGCTATTCGGGAGCAGTACTTC. Residues: CAISEMAIREQYF.

This clonotype was observed a handful of times. This sequence joins TRBV5-1 and TRBJ2-1; 10 positions agree with TRBD2. V was pared by 3 bases and J by 4 bases, with 13 bases of the junction left unmatched. Germline assignment: CDR1 SGHRS and CDR2 YFSETQ. This CDR3 has 18 residues. In nucleotides, the CDR3 is TGCGCCAGCAGCTCTAGAGCGGGAGGGACGGTAGGATACAATGAGCAGTTCTTC. Protein: CASSSRAGGTVGYNEQFF.

The chain joins TRBV6-1 to TRBJ1-2, with D hard to call. Germline V gives CDR1 MNHNS, CDR2 SASEGT. The length of the CDR3 is 12 residues. V was cut by 3 bases and J by 4 bases, with 6 bases left in between. The CDR3 nucleotides read TGTGCCAGCAGTGATCGCGCCTATGGCTACACCTTC. Protein product: CASSDRAYGYTF.

The chain carries TRBV9 and TRBJ2-7; D is ambiguous. The V gene lost 6 bases and the J gene lost 5 bases, with 12 bases spanning the gap. The CDR3 runs to 12 residues. Per the germline V gene, CDR1 is SGDLS and CDR2 is YYNGEE. The chain's CDR3 is CASTPRAHEQYF. CDR3 sequence (DNA): TGTGCCAGCACCCCCCGGGCCCACGAGCAGTACTTC.

The rearrangement links TRBV6-5 to TRBJ2-1; 14 bases fit TRBD2. This CDR3 comprises 16 residues. The J segment lost 10 bases and the V segment lost 3 bases, leaving 8 bases of the junction unmatched. Germline V gene data show CDR1 as MNHEY and CDR2 as SVGAGI. In DNA, the CDR3 is TGTGCCAGCAGTTATGGGACTAGCGGGAGTGGAAGGGAGCAGTTCTTC. Amino acids: CASSYGTSGSGREQFF.

This clonotype showed up just a few times. This chain joins TRBV6-1 and TRBJ1-5; D possibly corresponds to TRBD1 (6 bases). The V end lost 4 bases, the J end lost 6 bases, and 16 bases lay between the germline ends. Germline lookup yields CDR1 MNHNS and CDR2 SASEGT. The CDR3 totals 15 residues. The CDR3, as DNA: TGTGCCAGCAGTGGCAACAGGGATGGAGGTCAGCCCCAGCATTTT. As protein: CASSGNRDGGQPQHF.

This chain uses TRBV25-1 with TRBJ1-1; D not certain. With 5 bases removed from V and 5 bases from J, the gap between germline ends came to 12 bases. This CDR3 has 13 amino acids. CDR1 is MGHDK, CDR2 SYGVNS, per germline. The CDR3 bases are TGTGCCAGCAGTAAATTCGGGGAAACTGAAGCTTTCTTT. It yields the protein CASSKFGETEAFF.

J is TRBJ1-3 and V is TRBV12-3 or TRBV12-4, with D hard to call. The CDR3 totals 14 residues. Trimming cost V 6 bases and J 4 bases, with 13 bases left between them. For the CDR3, the DNA is TGTGCCAGCAGCCCCCTGGGCCTAGGAAACACCATATATTTT. This encodes CASSPLGLGNTIYF.

V gene TRBV7-2 combines with J gene TRBJ2-5; D unclear. The germline CDR1 and CDR2 sequences are SGHTA and FQGNSA. This CDR3 has 12 residues. V lost 2 bases and J 7 bases, leaving 8 bases between the germline ends. This CDR3 reads CASSLRLRTQYF. CDR3 coding DNA: TGTGCCAGCAGCTTACGGTTGCGGACCCAGTACTTC.

In this sample, this clonotype turned up a few times. The chain carries TRBV12-3 or TRBV12-4 and TRBJ1-5, with TRBD1 as a possible D gene (5 bases). V was clipped by 5 bases and J by 4 bases, with 15 bases between them. This CDR3 comprises 15 residues. DNA for the CDR3: TGTGCCAGCAGTCCGACTCAGGGAAATAATCAGCCCCAGCATTTT. Protein: CASSPTQGNNQPQHF.

The chain recombines TRBV7-8 with TRBJ1-1, with no clear D. The CDR3 is 14 amino acids. Germline V gene sequence: CDR1 SGHVS, CDR2 FQNEAQ. Trimming took 0 bases from V and 3 from J, leaving 8 bases between them. The CDR3 region is CASSLASGYTEAFF. The DNA for the CDR3 is TGTGCCAGCAGCTTAGCGTCTGGGTACACTGAAGCTTTCTTT.

This clonotype was found a few times. A read error may produce the germline difference seen at one junction end. This chain joins TRBV7-3 and TRBJ1-1; D possibly corresponds to TRBD1 (6 bases). Germline V gene lookup returns CDR1 SGHTA and CDR2 FQGTGA. The CDR3 totals 14 residues. The CDR3 reads CASSLTGISTEAFF. CDR3 bases: TGTGCCAGCAGCCTAACAGGGATCTCCACTGAAGCTTTCTTT. Full variable domain (outside the CDR3, taken from reference TRBV7-3 and TRBJ1-1): GAGVSQTPSNKVTEKGKYVELRCDPISGHTALYWYRQSLGQGPEFLIYFQGTGAADDSGLPNDRFFAVRPEGSVSTLKIQRTERGDSAVYLCASSLTGISTEAFFGQGTRLTVV.

This chain connects TRBV18 to TRBJ2-1, with TRBD2 as a possible D gene (6 bases). Trimming pared 3 bases from V and 9 bases from J, leaving 12 bases between. CDR1 is KGHSH, CDR2 LQKENI, per germline. The CDR3 covers 13 residues. The CDR3 region is CASSPSPSVEQFF. Written as DNA, the CDR3 is TGTGCCAGCTCACCGAGCCCTAGCGTTGAGCAGTTCTTC.

This clonotype came up a few times. V usage is TRBV20-1 and J usage is TRBJ1-1; TRBD1 aligns across 7 bases. The V segment lost 7 bases and the J segment 1 base; nucleotides outside the gene matches: 6. The length of the CDR3 is 13 residues. The germline V gene has CDR1 DFQATT and CDR2 SNEGSKA (reference sequence). CDR3 sequence (DNA): TGCAGTGGGTCACAGGGGCCGAACACTGAAGCTTTCTTT. Its protein is CSGSQGPNTEAFF.

This chain links TRBV7-2 with TRBJ1-2, with D tentatively TRBD1 (6 bases). This CDR3 region has 15 residues. CDR1 and CDR2 from the germline V gene are SGHTA and FQGNSA. Between the trimmed V and J ends, which lost 1 base and 4 bases, there was a span of 13 bases. The CDR3 reads CASSLGGGRSYGYTF. The CDR3 DNA follows: TGTGCCAGCAGCTTAGGCGGGGGGCGAAGCTATGGCTACACCTTC.

This clonotype was counted only a few times. The chain has TRBV7-2 and TRBJ2-3, with TRBD2 identical over 11 bases. Per germline, CDR1 SGHTA and CDR2 FQGNSA. The CDR3 is made up of 18 amino acids. J lost 0 bases, V lost 1 base, and 6 bases had no gene match. CDR3 sequence (DNA): TGTGCCAGCAGCTTAGTGCTAGCGGGGGGCACAAGCACAGATACGCAGTATTTT. Protein: CASSLVLAGGTSTDTQYF.

This clonotype was recorded many times. This chain uses TRBV20-1 with TRBJ2-1; D is perhaps TRBD2 (6 bases). V lost 3 bases and J lost 0, with 6 bases in between. Germline CDR1 DFQATT, CDR2 SNEGSKA (reference sequence). The CDR3 is 13 amino acids. CDR3 coding DNA: TGCAGTGCTAGCGGGAGCTCCTACAATGAGCAGTTCTTC. As protein: CSASGSSYNEQFF.

The chain carries TRBV12-5 and TRBJ2-5; no definite D call. Germline-derived CDR1 and CDR2 are LGHNT and FRNRAP. CDR3 length: 17 amino acids. V gave up 0 bases and J gave up 5 bases, with 19 bases separating them. CDR3 sequence reads: CASGLVRRRRVRETQYF. Written as DNA, the CDR3 is TGTGCTAGTGGTTTGGTACGTCGCAGGCGAGTCAGGGAGACCCAGTACTTC.

V is TRBV6-1 and J is TRBJ2-7; no definite D call. CDR1 MNHNS and CDR2 SASEGT come from the germline V gene. V lost 8 bases and J 0 bases, leaving 11 bases between the germline ends. The CDR3 covers 13 residues. The DNA of the CDR3 is TGTGCCAGCGAAAGGCGGAGCTCCTACGAGCAGTACTTC. It encodes CASERRSSYEQYF.